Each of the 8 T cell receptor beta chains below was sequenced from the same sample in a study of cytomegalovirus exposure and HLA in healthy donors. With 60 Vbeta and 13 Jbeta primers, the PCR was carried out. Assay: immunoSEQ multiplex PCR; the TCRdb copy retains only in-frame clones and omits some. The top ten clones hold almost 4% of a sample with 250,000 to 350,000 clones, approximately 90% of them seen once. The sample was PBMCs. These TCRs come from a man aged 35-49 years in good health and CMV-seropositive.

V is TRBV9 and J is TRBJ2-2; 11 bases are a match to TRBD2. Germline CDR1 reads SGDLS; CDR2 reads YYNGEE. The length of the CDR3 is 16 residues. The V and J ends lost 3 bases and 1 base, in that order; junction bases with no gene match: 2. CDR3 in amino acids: CASSDTSGRNTGELFF. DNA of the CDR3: TGTGCCAGCAGCGACACTAGCGGGAGGAACACCGGGGAGCTGTTTTTT.

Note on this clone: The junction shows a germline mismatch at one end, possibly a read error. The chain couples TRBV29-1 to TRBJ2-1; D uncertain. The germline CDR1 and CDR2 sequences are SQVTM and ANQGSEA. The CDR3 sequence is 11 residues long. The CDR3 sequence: CLAVSYNEQFF. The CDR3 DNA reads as TGTTTGGCAGTCTCCTACAATGAGCAGTTCTTC.

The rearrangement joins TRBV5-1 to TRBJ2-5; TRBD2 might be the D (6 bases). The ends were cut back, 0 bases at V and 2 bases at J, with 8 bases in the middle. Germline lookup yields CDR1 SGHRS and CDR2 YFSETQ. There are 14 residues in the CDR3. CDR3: CASSLGGVQETQYF. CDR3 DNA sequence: TGCGCCAGCAGCTTGGGGGGGGTTCAAGAGACCCAGTACTTC.

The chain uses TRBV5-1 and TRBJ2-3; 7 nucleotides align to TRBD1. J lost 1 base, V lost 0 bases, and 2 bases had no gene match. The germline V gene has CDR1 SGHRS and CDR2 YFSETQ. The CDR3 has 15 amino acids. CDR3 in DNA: TGCGCCAGCAGCTTGGTGCAGGGGGGCACAGATACGCAGTATTTT. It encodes CASSLVQGGTDTQYF. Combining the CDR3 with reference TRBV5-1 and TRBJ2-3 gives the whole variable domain KAGVTQTPRYLIKTRGQQVTLSCSPISGHRSVSWYQQTPGQGLQFLFEYFSETQRNKGNFPGRFSGRQFSNSRSEMNVSTLELGDSALYLCASSLVQGGTDTQYFGPGTRLTVL.

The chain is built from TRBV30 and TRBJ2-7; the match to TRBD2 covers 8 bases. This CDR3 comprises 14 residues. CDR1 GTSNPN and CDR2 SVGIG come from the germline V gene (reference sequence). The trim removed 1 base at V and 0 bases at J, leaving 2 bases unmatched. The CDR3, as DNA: TGTGCCTGGAGTGGCAGCGGGAGCTCCTACGAGCAGTACTTC. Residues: CAWSGSGSSYEQYF.

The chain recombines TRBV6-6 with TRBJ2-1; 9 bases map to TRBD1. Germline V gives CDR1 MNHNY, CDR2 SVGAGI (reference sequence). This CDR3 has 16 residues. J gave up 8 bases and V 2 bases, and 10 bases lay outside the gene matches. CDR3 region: CASSYGLDRGWDEQFF. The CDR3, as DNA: TGTGCCAGCAGTTACGGGCTAGACAGGGGGTGGGATGAGCAGTTCTTC.

CDR3 protein: CASSPKRDYLRTDTQYF. DNA of the CDR3: TGTGCCAGCAGCCCAAAGCGGGACTACCTACGAACAGATACGCAGTATTTT. This chain uses TRBV9 with TRBJ2-3; 7 bases line up with TRBD2. The CDR3 totals 17 residues. Per the germline V gene, CDR1 is SGDLS and CDR2 is YYNGEE. The V and J ends lost 4 bases and 3 bases, in that order; junction bases with no gene match: 14.

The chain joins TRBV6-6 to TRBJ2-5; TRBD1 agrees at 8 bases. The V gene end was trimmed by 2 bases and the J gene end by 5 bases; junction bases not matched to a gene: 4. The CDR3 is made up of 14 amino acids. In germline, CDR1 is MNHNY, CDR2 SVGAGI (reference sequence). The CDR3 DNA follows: TGTGCCAGCAGTTACCCTAGGGACAGGGAGACCCAGTACTTC. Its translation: CASSYPRDRETQYF.